This TCR beta chain appears in the sequencing data of a study of T cell repertoires in cytomegalovirus infection. Study background: CMV infection plus the matching HLA type was flagged by public TCR beta signatures. Study-level points and caveats: Clonotypes of TCR beta that were HLA-C-restricted and CMV-specific dominated the ex vivo response. Individuals carrying CMV plus the relevant HLA were identified by cumulative frequency of public TCR beta families.

There are 13 residues in the CDR3. The germline gives CDR1 SGHTA, CDR2 FQGNSA. Trimming stripped 9 bases from V and 2 bases from J, with 8 bases between. TCRdb passed the reads through MiXCR, listing each CDR3 protein once. Among around 450,000 distinct CDR3 sequences listed, under 40% were seen once. Ten or more counts support this clonotype. Its specificity is unknown. The sample taken for sequencing was PBMCs. This sequence joins TRBV7-2 and TRBJ2-6, with D possibly matching TRBD1 (6 bases). The sequence came from a human donor in good health (CMV status not recorded). Some clones in this sample may be carry-over from other donors' samples. CDR3: CARGGAGANVLTF. CDR3 sequence (DNA): TGTGCCAGAGGGGGAGCTGGGGCCAACGTCCTGACTTTC.